This T cell receptor beta chain was recorded in a study of glioma-infiltrating T cells. Using RNA template, CDR3s of TCR alpha and beta were amplified with iRepertoire arm-PCR. MiXCR was run by TCRdb on the multiplex PCR reads, yielding one entry per CDR3 protein. The data show around 120,000 distinct CDR3 sequences, approximately 26% seen once. This clonotype was seen more than once but under ten times. The germline V gene encodes CDR1 LGHNA and CDR2 YNFKEQ. Trimming removed 3 bases from V and 3 bases from J; junction bases left unmatched: 6. This CDR3 spans 16 amino acids. The gene calls are TRBV4-2 and TRBJ2-3; 10 bases align to TRBD2. Sequenced sample: glioma tissue, nonneoplastic brain tissue, or PBMCs (not recorded which). This TCR was sampled from a human donor with low-grade glioma or glioblastoma, undergoing nonglioma brain surgery, or in good health (not recorded which). Written as DNA, the CDR3 is TGTGCCAGCAGCCAGTCTAGCGGGGGAGGTACAGATACGCAGTATTTT. Translating it yields CASSQSSGGGTDTQYF.